This T cell receptor beta chain was documented in a study of blood T cell repertoires in COVID-19. Study at large: Acute and convalescent COVID-19 samples came from the United States, Italy and Spain.

Trimming took off 0 bases at V and 6 bases at J, with 10 bases between the two ends. This CDR3 contains 13 residues. Germline V CDR1 and CDR2: GTSNPN, SVGIG (reference sequence). Enrollment of patients from Seattle took place during active infection, with longitudinal follow-up. In the original processing: How many nucleated cells were present was estimated from reference gene primer amplification. The repertoire was sequenced with immunoSEQ multiplex PCR; TCRdb's copy has only in-frame clones and lacks some. For V, J and clone size, that table is used; D and trimming come from the DNA. The table lists approximately 300,000 clones, 65% to 85% of them singletons.

The specimen sequenced was peripheral blood. V and J are TRBV30 and TRBJ2-3; tentative D call: TRBD2 (6 bases). The source is a person aged 70 to 80 with COVID-19, enrolled during active disease. For the CDR3, the DNA is TGTGCCTGGAGTGTAGGAGCGGGCGATACGCAGTATTTT. It is translated as CAWSVGAGDTQYF. Together with reference TRBV30 and TRBJ2-3, the CDR3 gives the full variable domain: SQTIHQWPATLVQPVGSPLSLECTVEGTSNPNLYWYRQAAGRGLQLLFYSVGIGQISSEVPQNLSASRPQDRQFILSSKKLLLSDSGFYLCAWSVGAGDTQYFGPGTRLTVL.